The clone carrying this T cell receptor beta chain was seen more than once but under ten times. As yet, its antigen is unknown. The record originates from a study of cytomegalovirus exposure and HLA in healthy donors. Study outcomes and limitations: Per published reports, the classifier diagnosed cytomegalovirus status with high specificity and sensitivity.

60 Vbeta and 13 Jbeta primers were used in PCR. The table came from immunoSEQ multiplex PCR; TCRdb's copy has only in-frame clones and leaves some out. The data hold under 200,000 clones, with about 80% observed a single time. Germline CDR1 LNHNV, CDR2 YYDKDF (reference sequence). Trimming stripped 1 base from V and 0 bases from J, with 9 bases between. The CDR3 sequence is 16 residues long. This chain uses TRBV15 with TRBJ1-4; D might be TRBD1 (5 bases). The sequence derives from a young man in good health and CMV-seronegative. The sequencing input was PBMCs. The CDR3 DNA follows: TGTGCCACCAGCAGAGTGCGGGGCTCAACTAATGAAAAACTGTTTTTT. As protein: CATSRVRGSTNEKLFF.